This entry concerns a single T cell receptor (beta chain). This record belongs to a study of shared clonotypes between healthy human individuals. Germline-derived CDR1 and CDR2 are SGHTA and FQGNSA. The V end was cut by 5 bases, the J end by 7 bases, with 20 bases between. The CDR3 spans 16 residues. Several immunoSEQ plates held equal portions of the genomic DNA taken from each subset. Scientists sequenced DNA from unsorted PBMC on ten immunoSEQ deep assay plates. The repertoire was sequenced with immunoSEQ multiplex PCR; TCRdb's copy has only in-frame clones and lacks some. The sample holds roughly 500,000 clones, more than 65% seen once.

Sample: PBMCs. The rearrangement links TRBV7-2 to TRBJ1-4; D unresolved. This clonotype originated in a woman in her forties in good health. Some clones in this sample may be carry-over from other donors' samples. The CDR3 reads CASSARESFVGEKLFF. In nucleotides, the CDR3 is TGTGCCAGCAGCGCCCGGGAGTCCTTTGTGGGTGAAAAACTGTTTTTT.